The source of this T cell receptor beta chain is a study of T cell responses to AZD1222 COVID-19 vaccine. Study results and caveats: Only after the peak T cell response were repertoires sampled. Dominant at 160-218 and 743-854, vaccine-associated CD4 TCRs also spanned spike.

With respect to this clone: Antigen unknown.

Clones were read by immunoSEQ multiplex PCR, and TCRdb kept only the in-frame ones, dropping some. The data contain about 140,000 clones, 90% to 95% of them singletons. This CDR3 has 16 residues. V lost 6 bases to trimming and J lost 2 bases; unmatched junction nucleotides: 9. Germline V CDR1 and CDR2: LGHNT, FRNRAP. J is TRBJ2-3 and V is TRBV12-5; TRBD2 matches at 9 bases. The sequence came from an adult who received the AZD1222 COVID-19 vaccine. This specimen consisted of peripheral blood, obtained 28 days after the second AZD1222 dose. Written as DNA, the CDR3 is TGTGCTAGTGGCTCCAAAGCGGGGGGTTACACAGATACGCAGTATTTT. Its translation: CASGSKAGGYTDTQYF.